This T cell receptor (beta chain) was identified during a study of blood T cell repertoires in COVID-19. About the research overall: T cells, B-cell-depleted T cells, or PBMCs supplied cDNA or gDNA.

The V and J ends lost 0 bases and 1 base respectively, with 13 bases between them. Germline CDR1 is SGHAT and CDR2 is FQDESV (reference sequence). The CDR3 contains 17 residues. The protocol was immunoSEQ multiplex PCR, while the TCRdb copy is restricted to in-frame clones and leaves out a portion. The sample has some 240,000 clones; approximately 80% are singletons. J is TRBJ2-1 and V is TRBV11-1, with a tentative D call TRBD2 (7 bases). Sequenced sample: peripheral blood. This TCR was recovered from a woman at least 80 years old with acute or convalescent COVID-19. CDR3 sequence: CASSLAGRGVSYNEQFF. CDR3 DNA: TGTGCCAGCAGCTTAGCGGGGAGGGGGGTTTCCTACAATGAGCAGTTCTTC.